Each of the 29 T cell receptor beta chains below was sequenced from the same sample in a study of T cells after yellow fever vaccination. TCRdb redid the calling of the 5' RACE reads with MiXCR, one entry per CDR3 protein. The sample lists some 320,000 distinct CDR3 sequences; 3.5% to 4.5% were seen once. Specimen: PBMCs, collected 15 days after the yellow fever booster vaccination. Receptors were obtained from a man between 18 and 29 years old who received the YFV17D yellow fever vaccine.

The chain employs TRBV4-3 and TRBJ2-5; 8 bases are shared with TRBD2. V was pared by 0 bases and J by 2 bases, with 17 bases of the junction left unmatched. CDR1 LGHNA and CDR2 YSLEER come from the germline V gene. The CDR3 covers 20 residues. The CDR3 DNA reads as TGCGCCAGCAGCCAAGATTTCGGCTCTTTGAGCGGGGGACCACAAGAGACCCAGTACTTC. This gives the protein CASSQDFGSLSGGPQETQYF.

This clonotype was seen many times. CDR3 sequence reads: CASNGGAVGKPQHF. The CDR3 DNA sequence: TGTGCCAGCAACGGGGGGGCAGTGGGTAAGCCCCAGCATTTT. The J gene is TRBJ1-5, the V gene TRBV12-3 or TRBV12-4; D possibly corresponds to TRBD1 (6 bases). This CDR3 contains 14 residues. V lost 7 bases and J 8 bases, leaving 18 bases between the germline ends.

The chain has TRBV22-1 and TRBJ2-3; the table's D call of TRBD1 was not tested on the DNA. TRBV22-1 is listed as a pseudogene. The CDR3 is made up of 12 amino acids. The CDR3 nucleotides read TGTCACTGGGTTAGCGATCTTGGGGGGCAGTATTTT. Amino acid sequence: CHWVSDLGGQYF.

This clonotype was observed a single time. V usage is TRBV11-1 and J usage is TRBJ2-5; 11 bases align to TRBD2. Unmatched junction bases numbered 9, after V lost 5 bases and J lost 4 bases. The CDR3 has 16 residues. CDR1 SGHAT and CDR2 FQDESV come from the germline V gene (reference sequence). CDR3 in amino acids: CASSRRGLAVVETQYF. The CDR3 bases are TGTGCCAGCAGCCGTCGGGGACTAGCGGTAGTAGAGACCCAGTACTTC.

This clonotype was observed at least ten times. The rearrangement links TRBV12-3 or TRBV12-4 to TRBJ2-2; no reliable D call. V lost 4 bases and J 2 bases, leaving 14 bases between the germline ends. CDR3 length: 16 amino acids. CDR3: CASSSELSLNTGELFF. In DNA form, the CDR3 reads TGTGCCAGCAGTTCGGAGTTGAGTCTTAACACCGGGGAGCTGTTTTTT.

Many counts were recorded for this clonotype. The V call is TRBV5-8, the J call TRBJ2-7; the match to TRBD2 covers 7 bases. V was pared by 5 bases and J by 1 base, with 3 bases of the junction left unmatched. The germline CDR1 and CDR2 sequences are SGHTS and YDEGEE. The CDR3 loop spans 13 amino acids. The CDR3 sequence is CASSSRGSYEQYF. The CDR3 DNA reads TGTGCCAGCAGTTCGCGGGGGTCCTACGAGCAGTACTTC.

In its sample, this clonotype was seen many times. The V call is TRBV4-3, the J call TRBJ2-2; D possibly corresponds to TRBD2 (7 bases). Trimming took 0 bases from V and 8 from J, leaving 13 bases between them. CDR1 is LGHNA and CDR2 is YSLEER in the germline V gene. CDR3 size: 15 residues. CDR3 coding DNA: TGCGCCAGCAGCCAAGACGGACGGGGGGCGGGGGAGCTGTTTTTT. It is translated as CASSQDGRGAGELFF.

In its sample, this clonotype was seen a few times. The rearrangement links TRBV5-4 to TRBJ1-2; D uncertain. Deletions cut 1 base from V and 8 bases from J, with 12 bases between. This CDR3 has 13 amino acids. From germline, CDR1 is SGHNT and CDR2 YYREEE (reference sequence). The CDR3 is CASSLSSLRGYTF. The DNA of the CDR3 is TGTGCCAGCAGCTTGTCCAGCCTGCGGGGCTACACCTTC.

This clonotype was recorded at least ten times. The chain joins TRBV7-8 to TRBJ2-7; 9 positions agree with TRBD1. V shed 5 bases and J 5 bases; nucleotides not matched to a gene: 10. Germline CDR1 and CDR2: SGHVS and FQNEAQ. The CDR3 has 15 amino acids. The CDR3, as DNA: TGTGCCAGCAGCCCCCGCGCGGGGACAGGGCACGAGCAGTACTTC. Protein sequence: CASSPRAGTGHEQYF.

The chain has TRBV12-3 or TRBV12-4 and TRBJ2-7; D ambiguous. This CDR3 is built from 12 residues. The V and J ends lost 3 bases and 4 bases respectively, with 7 bases between them. The CDR3 region has the DNA TGTGCCAGCAGTTTTAGGCGGTACGAGCAGTACTTC. Residues: CASSFRRYEQYF.

V and J are TRBV4-1 and TRBJ2-7, with D possibly matching TRBD2 (5 bases). Germline CDR1 is MGHRA and CDR2 is YSYEKL. V was shortened by 1 base and J by 4 bases, with 20 bases between the two germline ends. The CDR3 totals 17 residues. The CDR3 DNA reads as TGCGCCAGCAGCCAAGTAGGTGCTAGTCGGGGTAGGTACGAGCAGTACTTC. This encodes CASSQVGASRGRYEQYF.

The table lists this clonotype with many counts. The chain combines TRBV29-1 with TRBJ1-1; TRBD1 agrees at 9 bases. CDR3 length: 13 amino acids. Unmatched junction bases numbered 6, after V lost 5 bases and J lost 5 bases. Germline V gives CDR1 SQVTM, CDR2 ANQGSEA. The CDR3 spells CSVNRGPGTEAFF. DNA for the CDR3: TGCAGCGTTAACAGGGGGCCGGGGACTGAAGCTTTCTTT.

J is TRBJ1-2 and V is TRBV10-3; D unresolved. The CDR3 contains 14 residues. V was clipped by 4 bases and J by 8 bases, with 17 bases between them. Germline V CDR1 and CDR2: ENHRY, SYGVKD. CDR3 residues: CAISAQRPLWGYTF. The CDR3 DNA reads as TGTGCCATCAGTGCTCAGCGGCCCCTATGGGGCTACACCTTC.

This clonotype was seen at least ten times. The chain joins TRBV7-9 to TRBJ2-6, with D tentatively TRBD1 or TRBD2 (5 bases each). Germline CDR1 is SEHNR and CDR2 is FQNEAQ (reference sequence). The length of the CDR3 is 14 residues. Between the trimmed V and J ends, which lost 0 bases and 9 bases, there was a span of 9 bases. The CDR3 nucleotides read TGTGCCAGCAGCTTAGCCTGGGACGTCAACGTCCTGACTTTC. This translates into CASSLAWDVNVLTF.

This clonotype was seen at least ten times. J is TRBJ1-1 and V is TRBV7-9, with 7 bases aligning to TRBD1. This CDR3 region has 16 residues. V dropped 5 bases and J dropped 4; count of bases not matched to a gene: 13. Germline V CDR1 and CDR2: SEHNR, FQNEAQ (reference sequence). CDR3: CASSPDRLGLRTEAFF. DNA of the CDR3: TGTGCCAGCAGCCCGGACAGGTTGGGTTTGCGCACTGAAGCTTTCTTT. Using reference TRBV7-9 and TRBJ1-1 for the parts outside the CDR3, the full variable domain is DTGVSQNPRHKITKRGQNVTFRCDPISEHNRLYWYRQTLGQGPEFLTYFQNEAQLEKSRLLSDRFSAERPKGSFSTLEIQRTEQGDSAMYLCASSPDRLGLRTEAFFGQGTRLTVV.

This clonotype appeared many times. The CDR3 DNA reads TGTGCCATCAGTGAGTCGACAATCCAAGAGACCCAGTACTTC. It specifies CAISESTIQETQYF. The V and J genes are TRBV10-3 and TRBJ2-5; unclear D gene. Trimming removed 0 bases from V and 1 base from J, with 6 bases in between. The CDR3 is 14 residues long. The germline V gene encodes CDR1 ENHRY and CDR2 SYGVKD.

This clonotype was seen many times. The chain recombines TRBV4-1 with TRBJ2-3; 7 bases agree with TRBD1. CDR1 and CDR2 from the germline V gene are MGHRA and YSYEKL. V was clipped by 4 bases and J by 2 bases; unmatched bases: 9. The length of the CDR3 is 16 residues. The CDR3 sequence: CASSPLGQYLTDTQYF. CDR3 nucleotides: TGCGCCAGCAGCCCCCTGGGACAGTACCTCACAGATACGCAGTATTTT.

This clonotype was seen more than once but under ten times. V usage is TRBV6-5 and J usage is TRBJ1-1; D is uncertain. V lost 2 bases, J lost 0 bases, and 16 bases lay in between. Germline values: CDR1 MNHEY, CDR2 SVGAGI. The CDR3 sequence is 17 residues long. CDR3 in DNA: TGTGCCAGCAGTTACCAAACCGGGGTAGGGATGAACACTGAAGCTTTCTTT. Its protein is CASSYQTGVGMNTEAFF.

This clonotype was seen repeatedly, ten times or more. The chain carries TRBV25-1 and TRBJ2-1; tentatively, D is TRBD1 (6 bases). Between the trimmed V and J ends, which lost 5 bases and 9 bases, there was a span of 14 bases. CDR3 length equals 13 residues. Germline V lookup: CDR1 MGHDK, CDR2 SYGVNS. DNA of the CDR3: TGTGCCAGCAGTAACAGACAGGAAGGTGAGCAGTTCTTC. It yields the protein CASSNRQEGEQFF.

The sample holds a few counts of this clonotype. The chain joins TRBV29-1 to TRBJ2-2; either TRBD1 or TRBD2 may fit D (6 bases each). Trimming removed 6 bases at V and 6 bases at J, with 23 bases between. CDR3 size: 16 residues. From germline, CDR1 is SQVTM and CDR2 ANQGSEA. The CDR3 DNA follows: TGCAGCGTCCGCGGGCGGAAAGGGGGGACGCCCGGGGAGCTGTTTTTT. It codes for CSVRGRKGGTPGELFF.

V usage is TRBV4-1 and J usage is TRBJ1-5; D uncertain. The CDR3 spans 14 residues. V lost 0 bases, J lost 5 bases, and 8 bases lay in between. The germline V gene encodes CDR1 MGHRA and CDR2 YSYEKL. CDR3 region: CASSQESRDQPQHF. The DNA of the CDR3 is TGCGCCAGCAGCCAAGAGAGCCGGGATCAGCCCCAGCATTTT.

The table lists this clonotype with many counts. The V and J genes are TRBV7-2 and TRBJ2-2, with D unresolved. The CDR3 totals 14 residues. Germline CDR1 reads SGHTA; CDR2 reads FQGNSA. Trimming left V 4 bases short and J 4 bases short, with 10 bases between. The CDR3: CASSSSGGTGELFF. CDR3 in DNA: TGTGCCAGCAGCTCCTCCGGCGGCACCGGGGAGCTGTTTTTT.

This clonotype was seen more than once but under ten times. The chain uses TRBV3-1 and TRBJ2-2, with no clear D. The germline V gene encodes CDR1 LGHDT and CDR2 YNNKEL (reference sequence). CDR3 size: 17 residues. Trimming left V 4 bases short and J 4 bases short, with 19 bases between. This chain's CDR3 is CASSLTTRRGPTGELFF. CDR3 DNA sequence: TGTGCCAGCAGCCTTACCACCCGACGTGGGCCCACCGGGGAGCTGTTTTTT.

The chain uses TRBV7-3 and TRBJ2-2; 7 bases map to TRBD1. The germline V gene has CDR1 SGHTA and CDR2 FQGTGA. CDR3 length: 15 residues. J gave up 6 bases and V 0 bases, and 4 bases lay outside the gene matches. In DNA form, the CDR3 reads TGTGCCAGCAGCTTAACCAGGGACAGTCCCGGGGAGCTGTTTTTT. Amino acid sequence: CASSLTRDSPGELFF.

In its sample, this clonotype was seen many times. DNA of the CDR3: TGCGCCAGCAGCGGGGCTAGCGGGGGGCACCAAGAGACCCAGTACTTC. It specifies CASSGASGGHQETQYF. The chain employs TRBV5-1 and TRBJ2-5; 11 nucleotides agree with TRBD2. After removal of 4 bases from V and 0 bases from J, the junction contained 5 bases not matched to a gene. From germline, CDR1 is SGHRS and CDR2 YFSETQ. The CDR3 sequence is 16 residues long.

Many counts were recorded for this clonotype. The V and J genes are TRBV12-3 or TRBV12-4 and TRBJ2-4; D is perhaps TRBD2 (5 bases). Deletions cut 6 bases from V and 0 bases from J, with 9 bases between. This CDR3 comprises 14 residues. DNA for the CDR3: TGTGCCAGCAGCCTCGGAGGAGCCAAAAACATTCAGTACTTC. Translation gives CASSLGGAKNIQYF.

This clonotype was seen repeatedly, ten times or more. The chain uses TRBV5-1 and TRBJ2-1; D might be TRBD2 (5 bases). The CDR3 is made up of 17 amino acids. Germline CDR1 reads SGHRS; CDR2 reads YFSETQ. The V and J ends lost 1 base and 0 bases respectively, with 14 bases between them. The CDR3 nucleotides read TGCGCCAGCAGCTTGTTACTACGGACTCTCTCCTACAATGAGCAGTTCTTC. Residues: CASSLLLRTLSYNEQFF.

This clonotype showed up many times. CDR3 residues: CASSPPGQGFNTEAFF. CDR3 bases: TGTGCCAGCAGTCCTCCGGGACAGGGATTTAACACTGAAGCTTTCTTT. This chain joins TRBV12-3 or TRBV12-4 and TRBJ1-1; TRBD1 agrees at 9 bases. There are 16 residues in the CDR3. The V segment lost 5 bases and the J segment 2 bases; nucleotides outside the gene matches: 9.

This clonotype was detected only a few times. This chain joins TRBV5-1 and TRBJ2-2, with TRBD1 matching over 8 bases. Germline values: CDR1 SGHRS, CDR2 YFSETQ. With V trimmed by 4 bases and J by 2 bases, 4 bases remained unmatched. There are 15 residues in the CDR3. The CDR3 bases are TGCGCCAGCAGCCGGGGACAGGTTAACACCGGGGAGCTGTTTTTT. It specifies CASSRGQVNTGELFF.